This T cell receptor (beta chain) is drawn from a study of identical twins. The V gene lost 6 bases and the J gene lost 5 bases, with 17 bases spanning the gap. CDR3 length equals 15 residues. Germline CDR1 and CDR2: MDHEN and SYDVKM. Healthy Caucasians made up all donors. TCRdb independently ran MiXCR on the 5' RACE reads; one entry per CDR3 protein. Of 1.5 million to 2 million distinct CDR3 sequences in the sample, under 35% were seen once. To note about this clonotype: Its target is not known.

Study-level findings and limits: Whereas memory repertoires showed no such difference, abundant cord blood beta clonotypes carried fewer insertions. In zero-insertion analyses, partial confounding could arise from invariant MAIT and iNKT cells. Recombination models fit unrelated individuals' TCR alpha sharing but underestimated twins'.

Specimen: cord blood. This TCR was sampled from a newborn girl in good health. The chain carries TRBV28 and TRBJ1-5; no clear D gene. In DNA, the CDR3 is TGTGCCAGCAGCTCGGCCCCGGGCCCCGATCAGCCCCAGCATTTT. It encodes CASSSAPGPDQPQHF.